These T cell receptor beta chains were read from a single sample in a study of post-analysis software for immune sequencing data. Via MiXCR, TCRdb re-called the PCR reads, giving one row per CDR3 protein. The data hold hundreds of thousands of distinct CDR3 sequences, with about 40% observed a single time. Sequenced input: blood. The receptors here all came from a girl between 10 and 17 years old with multiple sclerosis. The CDR3 runs from the conserved cysteine through the conserved F or W. D genes are given only for firm matches. Clone size is not always given. Where it is, it says once, few, many or a class for expanded clones.

j_call clone_size v_call d_call cdr3_aa cdr3_nt
TRBJ2-1 NA TRBV5-1 NA CASSLVGNNEQFF TGCGCCAGCAGCTTGGTGGGGAACAATGAGCAGTTCTTC
TRBJ1-1 few TRBV25-1 NA CASSSGTTNRAFF TGTGCCAGCAGTTCCGGGACAACCAATAGGGCTTTCTTT
TRBJ2-1 NA TRBV27 NA CASSSRRGPYNEQFF TGTGCCAGCAGTTCCAGACGGGGGCCCTACAATGAGCAGTTCTTC
TRBJ1-4 NA TRBV6-5 TRBD1 CATRSRTGGLRKLFF TGTGCCACCCGTTCGAGGACAGGGGGCTTACGAAAACTGTTTTTT
TRBJ2-7 NA TRBV7-6 TRBD2 CASSFSETSDSYEQYF TGTGCCAGCAGCTTTTCGGAGACTAGCGACTCCTACGAGCAGTACTTC
TRBJ2-3 NA TRBV27 TRBD1 CASMRSGTGVSDTQYF TGTGCCAGCATGCGCTCCGGGACAGGGGTTTCAGATACGCAGTATTTT
TRBJ1-1 NA TRBV18 NA CASSPSGANTEAFF TGTGCCAGCTCACCGAGTGGGGCGAACACTGAAGCTTTCTTT
TRBJ2-7 NA TRBV20-1 NA CSARDRRGNPYEQYF TGCAGTGCTAGAGATCGGAGGGGGAACCCCTACGAGCAGTACTTC
TRBJ2-3 few TRBV9 TRBD2 CASNPSGGLTDTQYF TGTGCCAGCAACCCTAGCGGGGGGTTAACAGATACGCAGTATTTT
TRBJ1-5 NA TRBV5-4 TRBD1 CASSLELRDRYQQWLNQPQHF TGTGCCAGCAGCTTAGAACTCCGGGACAGGTACCAGCAGTGGCTCAATCAGCCCCAGCATTTT
TRBJ1-1 few TRBV10-3 NA CAISQVVGASTEAFF TGTGCCATCAGTCAGGTTGTGGGGGCGAGTACTGAAGCTTTCTTT
TRBJ2-7 NA TRBV7-9 NA CASTGGLWYEQYF TGTGCCAGCACCGGAGGGTTGTGGTACGAGCAGTACTTC
TRBJ2-7 once TRBV10-2 TRBD2 CASSDLSSGLSYEQYF TGCGCCAGCAGTGACCTCTCTAGCGGCCTCTCCTACGAGCAGTACTTC
TRBJ2-7 NA TRBV12-3/TRBV12-4 NA CASSPPGVRYEQYF TGTGCCAGCAGCCCTCCCGGCGTCAGGTACGAGCAGTACTTC
TRBJ2-3 NA TRBV15 TRBD1 CATSVIGQGTDTQYF TGTGCCACCAGCGTAATCGGACAGGGCACAGATACGCAGTATTTT
TRBJ2-6 NA TRBV6-1 NA CASRGDIAGANVLTF TGTGCCAGCAGGGGAGATATAGCTGGGGCCAACGTCCTGACTTTC
TRBJ2-5 NA TRBV6-2/TRBV6-3 TRBD1 CASSWPTGTQETQYF TGTGCCAGCAGTTGGCCGACAGGGACCCAAGAGACCCAGTACTTC
TRBJ1-5 NA TRBV6-2/TRBV6-3 TRBD1 CASSGPSRTGARNQPQHF TGTGCCAGCAGTGGCCCCTCCCGGACAGGGGCCCGCAATCAGCCCCAGCATTTT
TRBJ2-1 NA TRBV12-3/TRBV12-4 NA CASSLSYREGEQFF TGTGCCAGCAGTTTGAGTTACAGGGAGGGCGAGCAGTTCTTC
TRBJ2-3 NA TRBV12-3/TRBV12-4 NA CASSLDQLDTQYF TGTGCCAGCAGTTTGGACCAGTTGGATACGCAGTATTTT
TRBJ2-2 NA TRBV11-3 TRBD1 CASSLGQGSGELFF TGTGCCAGCAGCTTAGGACAGGGGAGCGGGGAGCTGTTTTTT
TRBJ2-7 NA TRBV20-1 TRBD2 CSAKQRGGGKEQYF TGCAGTGCCAAACAGCGGGGGGGCGGAAAGGAGCAGTACTTC
TRBJ2-5 few TRBV3-1 NA CASSQLQETQYF TGTGCCAGCAGCCAACTACAAGAGACCCAGTACTTC
TRBJ2-1 many TRBV12-3/TRBV12-4 NA CASSLAVSYNEQFF TGTGCCAGCAGTTTAGCCGTCTCCTACAATGAGCAGTTCTTC
TRBJ2-3 few TRBV24-1 NA CATSERTDTQYF TGTGCCACCAGTGAACGGACAGATACGCAGTATTTT
TRBJ2-7 few TRBV5-1 TRBD1 CASRPRDSPTYEQYF TGCGCCAGCCGCCCTCGGGACAGTCCTACCTACGAGCAGTACTTC
TRBJ2-5 NA TRBV20-1 NA CSARREQETQYF TGCAGTGCTAGGAGGGAGCAAGAGACCCAGTACTTC
TRBJ1-5 NA TRBV10-3 NA CAISESGASQPQHF TGTGCCATCAGTGAGTCAGGGGCGAGTCAGCCCCAGCATTTT
TRBJ1-1 NA TRBV7-2 NA CASSLIDSPPRNTEAFF TGTGCCAGCAGCTTAATAGACAGCCCCCCTCGGAACACTGAAGCTTTCTTT
TRBJ2-1 NA TRBV5-1 NA CASSLNLGYNEQFF TGCGCCAGCAGCTTGAATCTAGGGTACAATGAGCAGTTCTTC
TRBJ1-2 few TRBV12-5 NA CASGLPPGQWFGGYTF TGTGCTAGTGGTTTGCCCCCGGGACAATGGTTCGGAGGCTACACCTTC
TRBJ1-2 many TRBV9 NA CASSVEATRGYGYTF TGTGCCAGCAGCGTAGAGGCTACGCGAGGATATGGCTACACCTTC
TRBJ2-3 NA TRBV4-1 NA CASSQGLTFTDTQYF TGCGCCAGCAGCCAAGGTTTAACTTTCACAGATACGCAGTATTTT
TRBJ2-7 NA TRBV6-5 NA CASRYSQGGYEQYF TGTGCCAGCAGGTACTCGCAGGGTGGCTACGAGCAGTACTTC
TRBJ2-1 NA TRBV20-1 TRBD2 CSARLAGGPYNEQFF TGCAGTGCCCGACTAGCGGGAGGGCCCTACAATGAGCAGTTCTTC
TRBJ1-2 few TRBV7-2 TRBD1 CASSLTGEGYTYGYTF TGTGCCAGCAGCCTGACAGGGGAGGGGTATACGTATGGCTACACCTTC
TRBJ2-5 NA TRBV5-1 NA CASSLEVMARETQYF TGCGCCAGCAGCTTGGAGGTGATGGCTAGAGAGACCCAGTACTTC
TRBJ2-3 few TRBV29-1 NA CSVGSSRTDTQYF TGCAGCGTGGGATCCAGCCGCACAGATACGCAGTATTTT
TRBJ2-2 NA TRBV5-1 NA CASSFDSGELFF TGCGCCAGCAGCTTTGATTCCGGGGAGCTGTTTTTT
TRBJ2-6 many TRBV2 NA CASSRLQESSGANVLTF TGTGCCAGCAGCCGATTACAGGAGAGCTCTGGGGCCAACGTCCTGACTTTC
TRBJ1-2 NA TRBV2 NA CASSGEQGHGYTF TGTGCCAGCAGCGGAGAACAGGGACATGGCTACACCTTC
TRBJ2-3 NA TRBV5-4 TRBD2 CASSFASGSTDTQYF TGTGCCAGCAGCTTTGCTAGCGGGAGCACAGATACGCAGTATTTT